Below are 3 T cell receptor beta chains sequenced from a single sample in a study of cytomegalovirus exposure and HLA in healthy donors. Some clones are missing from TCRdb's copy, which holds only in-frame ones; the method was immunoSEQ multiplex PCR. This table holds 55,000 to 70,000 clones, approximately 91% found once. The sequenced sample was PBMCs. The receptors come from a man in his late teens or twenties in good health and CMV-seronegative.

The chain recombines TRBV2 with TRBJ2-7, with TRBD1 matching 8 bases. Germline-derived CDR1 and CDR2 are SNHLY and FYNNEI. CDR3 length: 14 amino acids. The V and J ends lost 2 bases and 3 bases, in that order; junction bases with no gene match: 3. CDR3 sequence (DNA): TGTGCCAGCAGTGAACAGGGGGCAAGCTACGAGCAGTACTTC. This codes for CASSEQGASYEQYF.

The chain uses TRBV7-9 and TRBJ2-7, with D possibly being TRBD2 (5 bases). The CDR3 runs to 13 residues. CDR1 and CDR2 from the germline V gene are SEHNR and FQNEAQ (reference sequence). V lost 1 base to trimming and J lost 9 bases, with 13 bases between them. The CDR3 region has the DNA TGTGCCAGCAGCTTAGGGACTGGGGTGGGGCAGTACTTC. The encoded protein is CASSLGTGVGQYF.

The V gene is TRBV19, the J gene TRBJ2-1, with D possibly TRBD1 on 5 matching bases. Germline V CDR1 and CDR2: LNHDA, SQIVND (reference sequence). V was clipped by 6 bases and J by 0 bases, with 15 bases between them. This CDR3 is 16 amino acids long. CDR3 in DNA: TGTGCCAGTAGCCTGGGGCCCTCAAGCTCCTACAATGAGCAGTTCTTC. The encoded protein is CASSLGPSSSYNEQFF.